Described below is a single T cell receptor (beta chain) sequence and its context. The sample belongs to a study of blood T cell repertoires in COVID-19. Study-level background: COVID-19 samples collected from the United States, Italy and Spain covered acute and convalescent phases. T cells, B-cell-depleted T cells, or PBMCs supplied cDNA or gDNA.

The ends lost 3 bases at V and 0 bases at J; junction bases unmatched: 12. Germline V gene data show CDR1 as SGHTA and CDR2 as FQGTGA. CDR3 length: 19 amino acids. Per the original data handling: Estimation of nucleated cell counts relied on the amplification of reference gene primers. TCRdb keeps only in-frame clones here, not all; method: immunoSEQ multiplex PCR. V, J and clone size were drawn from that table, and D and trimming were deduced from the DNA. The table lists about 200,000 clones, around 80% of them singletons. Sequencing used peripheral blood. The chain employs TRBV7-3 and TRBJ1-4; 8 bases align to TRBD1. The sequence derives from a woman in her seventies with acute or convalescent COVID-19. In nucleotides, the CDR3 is TGTGCCAGCAGCTTCGACAGGGGAAAGATGCGTGCAACTAATGAAAAACTGTTTTTT. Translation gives CASSFDRGKMRATNEKLFF.